This T cell receptor (beta chain) appears in the sequencing data of a study of T cell repertoires in cytomegalovirus infection. The CDR3 has 15 residues. The germline V gene has CDR1 SGHVS and CDR2 FNYEAQ. V lost 5 bases and J 7 bases, leaving 18 bases between the germline ends. TCRdb fed the reads into MiXCR, producing one record per CDR3 protein. The sample holds approximately 73,000 distinct CDR3 sequences; approximately 39% are singletons and the top ten take approximately 95%. This clonotype has more than one count but fewer than ten. Antigen specificity is unknown. General study results and limits: Summed frequency of shared TCR beta families picked out CMV carriers who also had the relevant HLA.

This receptor was identified in a human donor in good health (CMV status not recorded). Some clones in this sample may be carry-over from other donors' samples. Here the sequenced sample was CD8+ T cells from cultured PBMCs, taken from culture after CMV antigen stimulation. The chain joins TRBV7-6 to TRBJ2-1; maybe TRBD2 (7 bases). CDR3 in amino acids: CASSRLGGLVNEQFF. The CDR3 bases are TGTGCCAGCAGCCGCCTGGGGGGGCTTGTGAATGAGCAGTTCTTC.